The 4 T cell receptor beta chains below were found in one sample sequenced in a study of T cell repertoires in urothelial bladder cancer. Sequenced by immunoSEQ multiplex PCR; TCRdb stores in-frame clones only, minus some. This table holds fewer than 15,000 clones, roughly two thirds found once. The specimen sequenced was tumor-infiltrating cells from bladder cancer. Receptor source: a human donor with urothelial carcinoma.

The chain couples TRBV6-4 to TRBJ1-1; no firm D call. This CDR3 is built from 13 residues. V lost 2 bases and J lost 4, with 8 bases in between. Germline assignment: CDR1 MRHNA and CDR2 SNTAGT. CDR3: CASSDGPLTEAFF. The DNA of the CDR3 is TGTGCCAGCAGTGACGGACCGCTCACTGAAGCTTTCTTT.

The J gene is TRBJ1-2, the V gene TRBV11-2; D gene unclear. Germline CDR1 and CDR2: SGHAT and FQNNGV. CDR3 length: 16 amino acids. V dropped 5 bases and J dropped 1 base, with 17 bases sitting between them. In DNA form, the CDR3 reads TGTGCCAGCAGCCTTCTCTCAGGACGGGTTAACTATGGCTACACCTTC. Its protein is CASSLLSGRVNYGYTF.

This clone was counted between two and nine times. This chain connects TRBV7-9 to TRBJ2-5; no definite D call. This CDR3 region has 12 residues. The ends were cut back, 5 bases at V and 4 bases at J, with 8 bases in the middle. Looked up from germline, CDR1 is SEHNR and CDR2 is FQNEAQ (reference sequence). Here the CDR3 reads CASSPMVETQYF. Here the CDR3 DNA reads TGTGCCAGCAGCCCTATGGTAGAGACCCAGTACTTC.

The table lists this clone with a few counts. CDR3 sequence (DNA): TGTGCCAGCAGCTGGGGGGGGAATCAGCCCCAGCATTTT. Translation gives CASSWGGNQPQHF. V usage is TRBV6-1 and J usage is TRBJ1-5; D perhaps matches TRBD1 (5 bases). The CDR3 is made up of 13 amino acids. V lost 6 bases, J lost 4 bases, and 10 bases lay in between. Germline CDR1 reads MNHNS; CDR2 reads SASEGT.